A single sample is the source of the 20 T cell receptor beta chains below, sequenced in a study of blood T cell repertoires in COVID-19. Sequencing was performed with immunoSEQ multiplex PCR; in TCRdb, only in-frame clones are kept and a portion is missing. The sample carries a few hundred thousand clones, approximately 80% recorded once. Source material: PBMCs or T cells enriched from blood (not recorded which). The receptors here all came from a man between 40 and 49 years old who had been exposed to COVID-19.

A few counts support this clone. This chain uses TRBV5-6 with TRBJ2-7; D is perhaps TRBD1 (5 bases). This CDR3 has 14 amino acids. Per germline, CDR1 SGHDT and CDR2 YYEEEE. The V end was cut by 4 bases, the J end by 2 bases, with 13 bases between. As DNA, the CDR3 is TGTGCCAGCAGCATCGGTGACAGACCCTACGAGCAGTACTTC. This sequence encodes CASSIGDRPYEQYF.

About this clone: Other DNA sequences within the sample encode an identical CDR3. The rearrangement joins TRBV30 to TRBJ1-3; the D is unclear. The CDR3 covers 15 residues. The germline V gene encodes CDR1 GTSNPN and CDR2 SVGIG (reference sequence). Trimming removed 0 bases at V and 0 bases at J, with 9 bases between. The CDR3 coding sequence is TGTGCCTGGAGTGTACGTAGGAGCTCTGGAAACACCATATATTTT. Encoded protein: CAWSVRRSSGNTIYF. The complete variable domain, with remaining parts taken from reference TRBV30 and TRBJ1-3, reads SQTIHQWPATLVQPVGSPLSLECTVEGTSNPNLYWYRQAAGRGLQLLFYSVGIGQISSEVPQNLSASRPQDRQFILSSKKLLLSDSGFYLCAWSVRRSSGNTIYFGEGSWLTVV.

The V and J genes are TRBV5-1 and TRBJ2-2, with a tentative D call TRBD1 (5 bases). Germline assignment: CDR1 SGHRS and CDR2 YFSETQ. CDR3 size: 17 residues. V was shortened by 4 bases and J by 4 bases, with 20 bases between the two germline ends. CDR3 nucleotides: TGCGCCAGCAGCGCGCAGGGTCCCTCCCTTGGCACCGGGGAGCTGTTTTTT. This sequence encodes CASSAQGPSLGTGELFF.

In DNA, the CDR3 is TGTGCCAGCAGGCGCCGCGGTTTGTACGAGCAGTACTTC. The encoded protein is CASRRRGLYEQYF. The gene calls are TRBV12-3 or TRBV12-4 and TRBJ2-7; D is unresolved. Trimming removed 6 bases from V and 4 bases from J, with 13 bases in between. This CDR3 spans 13 amino acids.

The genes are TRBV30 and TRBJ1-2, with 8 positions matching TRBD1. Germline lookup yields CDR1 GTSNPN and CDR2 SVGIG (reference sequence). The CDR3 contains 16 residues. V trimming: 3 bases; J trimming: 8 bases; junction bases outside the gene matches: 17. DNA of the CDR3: TGTGCCTGGAGCGAAACCGGGACAGGAAGGAGAGGGGGCTACACCTTC. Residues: CAWSETGTGRRGGYTF. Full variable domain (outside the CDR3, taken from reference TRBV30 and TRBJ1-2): SQTIHQWPATLVQPVGSPLSLECTVEGTSNPNLYWYRQAAGRGLQLLFYSVGIGQISSEVPQNLSASRPQDRQFILSSKKLLLSDSGFYLCAWSETGTGRRGGYTFGSGTRLTVV.

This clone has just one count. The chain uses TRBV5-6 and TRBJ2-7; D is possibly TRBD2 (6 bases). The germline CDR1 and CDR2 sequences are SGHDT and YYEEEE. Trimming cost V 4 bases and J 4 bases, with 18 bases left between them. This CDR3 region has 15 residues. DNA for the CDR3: TGTGCCAGCAGCCCCCGTTGGAGGGGAAGGTACGAGCAGTACTTC. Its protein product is CASSPRWRGRYEQYF.

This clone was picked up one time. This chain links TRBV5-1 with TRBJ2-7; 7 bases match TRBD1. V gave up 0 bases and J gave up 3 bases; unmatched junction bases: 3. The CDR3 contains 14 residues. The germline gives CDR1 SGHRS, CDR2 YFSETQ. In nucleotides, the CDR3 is TGCGCCAGCAGCTTGGGGGGACAGAACTACGAGCAGTACTTC. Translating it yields CASSLGGQNYEQYF.

The CDR3 DNA follows: TGTGCCAGCAGCTTGACTAGCGGGGGGTCCTACGAGCAGTACTTC. It is translated as CASSLTSGGSYEQYF. The chain is built from TRBV7-3 and TRBJ2-7, with TRBD2 matching 13 bases. CDR3 size: 15 residues. Germline V CDR1 and CDR2: SGHTA, FQGTGA. Trimming cost V 3 bases and J 1 base; bases outside gene matches: 0.

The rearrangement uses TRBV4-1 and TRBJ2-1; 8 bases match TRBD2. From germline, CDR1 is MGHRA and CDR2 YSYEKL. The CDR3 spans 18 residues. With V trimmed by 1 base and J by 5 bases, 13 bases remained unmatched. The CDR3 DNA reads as TGCGCCAGCAGCCAAGGCCGCTTAACTAGCGGAGTGAACAATGAGCAGTTCTTC. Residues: CASSQGRLTSGVNNEQFF.

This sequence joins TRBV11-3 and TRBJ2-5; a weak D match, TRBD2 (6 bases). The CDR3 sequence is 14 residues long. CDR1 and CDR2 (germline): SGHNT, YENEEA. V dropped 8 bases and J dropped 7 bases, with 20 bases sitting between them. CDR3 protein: CASYTRLGEGTQYF. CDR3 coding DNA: TGTGCCAGCTATACTAGACTAGGGGAAGGGACCCAGTACTTC.

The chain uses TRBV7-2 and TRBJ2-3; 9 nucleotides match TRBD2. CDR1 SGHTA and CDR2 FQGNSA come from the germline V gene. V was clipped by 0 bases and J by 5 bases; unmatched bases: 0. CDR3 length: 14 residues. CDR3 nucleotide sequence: TGTGCCAGCAGCTTAGCTAGCGGGGGAGATACGCAGTATTTT. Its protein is CASSLASGGDTQYF.

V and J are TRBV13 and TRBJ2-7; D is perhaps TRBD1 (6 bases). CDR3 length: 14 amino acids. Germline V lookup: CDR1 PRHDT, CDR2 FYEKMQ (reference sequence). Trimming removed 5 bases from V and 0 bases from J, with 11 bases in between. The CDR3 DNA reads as TGTGCCAGCAGCGACGAGGGGGTCTCCTACGAGCAGTACTTC. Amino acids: CASSDEGVSYEQYF.

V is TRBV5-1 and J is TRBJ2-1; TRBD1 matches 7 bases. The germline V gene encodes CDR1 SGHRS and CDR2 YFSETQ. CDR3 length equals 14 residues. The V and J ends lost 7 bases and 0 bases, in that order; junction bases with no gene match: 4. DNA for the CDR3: TGCGCCAGCGGGACAGCCAGCTCCTACAATGAGCAGTTCTTC. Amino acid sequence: CASGTASSYNEQFF.

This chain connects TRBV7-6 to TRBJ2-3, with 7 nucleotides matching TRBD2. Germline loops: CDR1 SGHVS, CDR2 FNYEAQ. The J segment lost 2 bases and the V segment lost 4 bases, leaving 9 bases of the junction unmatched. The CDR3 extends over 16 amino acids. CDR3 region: CASSSSVTSLTDTQYF. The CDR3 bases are TGTGCCAGCAGCTCTTCCGTGACTAGCCTCACAGATACGCAGTATTTT.

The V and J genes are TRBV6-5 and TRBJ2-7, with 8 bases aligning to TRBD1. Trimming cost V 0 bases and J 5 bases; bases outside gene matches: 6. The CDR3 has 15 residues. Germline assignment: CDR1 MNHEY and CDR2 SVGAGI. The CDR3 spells CASSYSLDRENEQYF. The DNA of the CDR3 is TGTGCCAGCAGTTACTCCCTGGACAGGGAAAACGAGCAGTACTTC.

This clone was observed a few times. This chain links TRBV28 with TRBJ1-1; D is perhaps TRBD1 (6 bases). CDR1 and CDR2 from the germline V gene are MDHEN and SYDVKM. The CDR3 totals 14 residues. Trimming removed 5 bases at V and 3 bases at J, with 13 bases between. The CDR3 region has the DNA TGTGCCAGCAGTGTTCCGACAGGTGACACTGAAGCTTTCTTT. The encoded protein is CASSVPTGDTEAFF.

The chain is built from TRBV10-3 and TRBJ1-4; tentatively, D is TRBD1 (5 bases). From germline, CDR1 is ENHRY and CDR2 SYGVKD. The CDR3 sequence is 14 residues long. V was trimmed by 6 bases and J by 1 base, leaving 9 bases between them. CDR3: CAISPGGTNEKLFF. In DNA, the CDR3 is TGTGCCATCAGCCCGGGGGGAACTAATGAAAAACTGTTTTTT.

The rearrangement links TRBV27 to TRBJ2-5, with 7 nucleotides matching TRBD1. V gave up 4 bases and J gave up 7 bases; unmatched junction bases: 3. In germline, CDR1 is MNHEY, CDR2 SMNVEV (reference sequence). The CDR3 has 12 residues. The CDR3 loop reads CASSSSGGTQYF. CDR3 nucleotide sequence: TGTGCCAGCAGTTCGTCAGGGGGGACCCAGTACTTC.

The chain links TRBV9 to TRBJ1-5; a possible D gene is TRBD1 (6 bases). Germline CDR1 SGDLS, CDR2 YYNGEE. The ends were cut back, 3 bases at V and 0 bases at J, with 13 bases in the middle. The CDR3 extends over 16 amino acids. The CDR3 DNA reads TGTGCCAGCAGCGAGGACAGTCTGTATAGCAATCAGCCCCAGCATTTT. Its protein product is CASSEDSLYSNQPQHF.

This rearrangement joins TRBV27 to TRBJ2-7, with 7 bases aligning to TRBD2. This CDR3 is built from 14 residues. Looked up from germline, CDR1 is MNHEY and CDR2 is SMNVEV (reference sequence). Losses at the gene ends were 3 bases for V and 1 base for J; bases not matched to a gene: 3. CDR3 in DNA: TGTGCCAGCAGTTTTTGGCGGGAGTCCTACGAGCAGTACTTC. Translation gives CASSFWRESYEQYF.